The clone carrying this T cell receptor (beta chain) was seen ten or more times. The antigen remains unidentified. These data come from a study of regulatory T cells in long-lasting Graves disease. Findings and limits, study-wide: Since the sample size was small, accuracy may have been reduced.

Arm-PCR of CDR3 regions with iRepertoire HTBI primers generated TCR beta libraries. A single record per CDR3 protein comes from TCRdb applying MiXCR to the multiplex PCR reads. Among about 440,000 distinct CDR3 sequences listed, about 15% were seen once. V lost 6 bases to trimming and J lost 2 bases, with 18 bases between them. The CDR3 extends over 15 amino acids. Per the germline V gene, CDR1 is DFQATT and CDR2 is SNEGSKA (reference sequence). Time point described: newly diagnosed GD, antithyroid drugs for less than 3 months. PBMC-derived RNA was used for the TCR library. These data also featured in a second study, about T cells in Graves' hyperthyroidism and ophthalmopathy. Turning to that study: Aged 18 to 65, the patients had hyperthyroidism that was newly diagnosed and had lasted under 2 months. The primer set for the first-round RT-PCR of the TCR CDR3 was HTBI. Expanded thyroid clonotypes (above 0.001) were mostly also found in blood.

The rearrangement links TRBV20-1 to TRBJ2-3; a possible D gene is TRBD2 (5 bases). This TCR was recovered from a woman between 25 and 40 years old with Graves disease. This material consisted of peripheral blood mononuclear cells (PBMCs), taken at new diagnosis, from a patient treated with antithyroid drugs. CDR3 sequence reads: CSAKTSGGYTDTQYF. CDR3 in DNA: TGCAGTGCAAAGACAAGCGGCGGATACACAGATACGCAGTATTTT.